The T cell receptor beta chain described here comes from a study of tumour-infiltrating T cells in Burkitt lymphoma. Study at large: Productive clonality predicted overall and progression-free survival.

Germline V CDR1 and CDR2: MNHNS, SASEGT. V was clipped by 6 bases and J by 5 bases, with 11 bases between them. The CDR3 is 13 residues long. Generated by immunoSEQ multiplex PCR, the TCRdb table keeps only in-frame clones and is missing some. The sample holds approximately 15,000 clones, about 31% seen once. This clone was seen more than once but under ten times. This chain connects TRBV6-1 to TRBJ1-5; D is possibly TRBD1 (6 bases). Material: tumor tissue. The source of this sequence is a human donor with diffuse large B-cell lymphoma. Here the CDR3 DNA reads TGTGCCAGCAGGGGGGGCGGGGATCAGCCCCAGCATTTT. Its protein is CASRGGGDQPQHF.